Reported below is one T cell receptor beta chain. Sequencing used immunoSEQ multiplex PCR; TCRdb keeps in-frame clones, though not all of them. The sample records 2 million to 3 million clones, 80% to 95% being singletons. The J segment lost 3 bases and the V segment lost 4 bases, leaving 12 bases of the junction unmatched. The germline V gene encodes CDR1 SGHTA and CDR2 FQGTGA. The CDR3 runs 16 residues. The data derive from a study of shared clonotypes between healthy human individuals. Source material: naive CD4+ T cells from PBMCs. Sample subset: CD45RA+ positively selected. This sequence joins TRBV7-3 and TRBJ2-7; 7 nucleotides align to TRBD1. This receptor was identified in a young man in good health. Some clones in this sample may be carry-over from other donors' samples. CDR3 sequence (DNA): TGTGCCAGCAGCTATGGAACCGGGACAGTTATCTACGAGCAGTACTTC. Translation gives CASSYGTGTVIYEQYF.